This TCR beta chain was identified during a study of memory CD4+ T cells and cytomegalovirus serostatus. The wider study: Of the healthy Belgian adults, several were CMV seropositive and approximately 25 seronegative. Study-level findings and limits: The CMV-associated TCR signature appears largely within the CD4+ memory repertoire.

As regards this clone: Its antigen is not identified.

The sort gate was single viable CD3+CD4+CD8-CD45RO+ cells for memory CD4+ T cells. The CDR3 runs to 12 residues. The germline CDR1 and CDR2 sequences are SGHTA and FQGNSA. Trimming cost V 6 bases and J 8 bases, with 11 bases left between them. TCRdb keeps only in-frame clones here, not all; method: immunoSEQ multiplex PCR. The sample shows tens of thousands of clones, approximately 82% of them seen only once. This receptor was taken from an adult in good health and CMV-seronegative. The rearrangement uses TRBV7-2 and TRBJ2-1; D is unresolved. Specimen: memory CD4+ T cells from blood. In DNA, the CDR3 is TGTGCCAGCAGTCGACCCCGGTATGAGCAGTTCTTC. Translation: CASSRPRYEQFF.